This T cell receptor beta chain originates from a study of CD8 T cells in ankylosing spondylitis. Only a few counts were recorded for this clonotype. Each CDR3 protein gets one entry after TCRdb re-called the 5' RACE reads with MiXCR. The sample consists of about 180,000 distinct CDR3 sequences, approximately 9.9% of them appearing once. Sequencing was carried out using blood, either unsorted or a sorted T cell fraction (not recorded which). The TCR was taken from a female donor with ankylosing spondylitis or in good health (not recorded which).

The CDR3, as DNA: TGCAGTGCTTTCCATGGAAAAGCTTTCTTT. Residues: CSAFHGKAFF. The chain employs TRBV20-1 and TRBJ1-1; no firm D call. Looked up from germline, CDR1 is DFQATT and CDR2 is SNEGSKA (reference sequence). CDR3 length: 10 residues. Trimming removed 5 bases from V and 9 bases from J, with 10 bases in between.